This T cell receptor beta chain came from a study of blood T cell repertoires in COVID-19. At the level of the study: The analysed material was cDNA or gDNA that came from T cells, B-cell-depleted T cells, or PBMCs.

Authors' analysis steps: Amplified reference gene primers provided the basis for estimating nucleated cell counts. Profiled with immunoSEQ multiplex PCR; TCRdb holds only in-frame clones, not every one. V, J and clone size are taken as reported in that table, and D and trimming were inferred from the DNA itself. The data show a few hundred thousand clones, just under 90% seen once. The study recruited people aged 18 to 89 years across around 24 US areas. Recovered status in Cohort 3 required two negative PCRs, clearance, or symptom resolution. Germline V CDR1 and CDR2: LNHDA, SQIVND (reference sequence). Trimming removed 8 bases at V and 1 base at J, with 11 bases between. The CDR3 totals 13 residues.

Sequencing was done on a sample of PBMCs or T cells enriched from blood (not recorded which). The V and J genes are TRBV19 and TRBJ1-1; D might be TRBD1 (5 bases). The TCR comes from a woman in her forties or fifties who had recovered from COVID-19. CDR3 DNA sequence: TGTGCCAGTCAAACCGGGGGGAACACTGAAGCTTTCTTT. Its translation is CASQTGGNTEAFF.